This T cell receptor beta chain was profiled in a study of blood T cell repertoires in COVID-19 (TCRdb year 2020). Some background on the complete study: Samples covering the acute and convalescent phases of COVID-19 were provided by collaborators in the United States, Italy and Spain. The material from the prospective study consisted of cDNA or gDNA derived from T cells, B-cell-depleted T cells, or PBMCs. The dataset comprised deeply sampled blood TCRbeta repertoires from subjects exposed to, actively infected with, or recovered from COVID-19. The repertoires were released in a freely available public database meant as a resource for research on the immune response to SARS-CoV-2. Samples were obtained from the ongoing ImmuneRACE study (first 160 participants) and from 1,200 or so subjects provided by 6 global collaborators. Nearly every sample came with metadata listing a de-identified subject ID, COVID-19 status, age in years and sex. Where available, HLA class I and class II types were obtained from metadata supplied by the sample provider rather than from assay-based typing. The full study reports these points: How much clinical and demographic metadata was included differed by source and by participant, and the metadata was provided uncurated.

Collaborating institutions collected whole blood in K2EDTA tubes following their own protocols. Collaborator samples were shipped for TCRbeta analysis as frozen whole blood, isolated PBMCs, or DNA extracted from either sample type. A note on this clone: The target of this receptor is not known. Per-base qualities were not stored, and no clone one base away is much larger.

The germline V gene sets CDR1 to SGHTA and CDR2 to FQGTGA. There are 15 amino acids in the CDR3, from cysteine to phenylalanine inclusive. The entry retains the CDR3 DNA only, 45 bases that are in frame from base 1. V loses 5 bases at its end and J loses 4 bases; junction bases beyond the gene matches: 8. TCRbeta CDR3 regions were amplified from genomic DNA by means of the immunoSEQ Assay, a bias-controlled multiplex PCR. On the study's bioinformatics: The number of nucleated cells in each sample was estimated by amplification of reference gene primers within the assay. To quantify the absolute abundance of each unique TCRbeta CDR3 rearrangement, sequence reads were collapsed and filtered. Productive Simpson clonality was computed per sample as the square root of Simpson's diversity index over productive rearrangements. Held by TCRdb, this immuneACCESS table contains in-frame sequences only and omits some clones. Under half of the omission traces to an unresolved V gene where checked; the cause of the rest is unknown. V and J calls and clone size are given by that table; D and trimming were obtained from the DNA. The sample contains 300,000 to 450,000 clones, 85% of them found a single time. Together, the top ten hold roughly 3.7% of the sample.

This sequence uses TRBV7-3 and TRBJ2-3; 8 junctional bases match TRBD2. The specimen sequenced was peripheral blood. The clonotype was recovered from a woman between 18 and 30 years old with acute or convalescent COVID-19. The nucleotide sequence is TGTGCCAGCAGCCCCCACTTGCGGGAGGCAGATACGCAGTATTTT. The translation is CASSPHLREADTQYF.